Described below is a single T cell receptor beta chain sequence and its context. Its cognate antigen is unknown. The study ran its PCR with 60 Vbeta and 13 Jbeta primers. In the original workflow: It was a later analysis that counted 75 million to 90 million unique TCR beta chains, of which some 10 million were shared. Generated by immunoSEQ multiplex PCR, the TCRdb table keeps only in-frame clones and is missing some. V, J and clone size are those of that table, while D and trimming were read from the DNA. The table shows more than 75,000 clones, with around 90% occurring only once. This sample stems from a study of cytomegalovirus exposure and HLA in healthy donors. Whole-study results and caveats: Altogether, more than 150 TCR beta chains were recorded as cytomegalovirus-associated. Three chains tied to CMV proved CMV antigen-specific in vitro. Later analysis revealed greater clonal expansion in HLA-associated TCR beta chains than in equally common others.

This CDR3 spans 15 amino acids. Trimming removed 4 bases from V and 3 bases from J; junction bases left unmatched: 6. The germline V gene encodes CDR1 MNHEY and CDR2 SVGAGI. This chain links TRBV6-5 with TRBJ2-1; 7 positions agree with TRBD1. Sequencing was performed on PBMCs. The receptor was derived from a man between 18 and 29 years old in good health and CMV-seronegative. The CDR3 DNA follows: TGTGCCAGCAGTTCGATAAACAGGGGCTACAATGAGCAGTTCTTC. Its translation: CASSSINRGYNEQFF.